A single sample is the source of the 4 T cell receptor beta chains below, sequenced in a study of blood T cell repertoires in COVID-19. Assay: immunoSEQ multiplex PCR; the TCRdb copy retains only in-frame clones and omits some. The sample holds 250,000 to 350,000 clones; around 89% are singletons and the top ten take roughly 6.1%. The sequenced sample consisted of peripheral blood. These receptors originate from a woman in her fifties or sixties with COVID-19, enrolled during active disease.

This sequence joins TRBV7-9 and TRBJ1-2; 9 bases agree with TRBD1. Trimming removed 1 base from V and 5 bases from J; junction bases left unmatched: 2. Germline CDR1 SEHNR, CDR2 FQNEAQ (reference sequence). This CDR3 has 14 amino acids. The CDR3 reads CASSLVGTGYGYTF. The CDR3 nucleotides are TGTGCCAGCAGCTTAGTGGGGACAGGGTATGGCTACACCTTC.

V and J are TRBV5-1 and TRBJ1-6; TRBD1 aligns across 10 bases. Germline V CDR1 and CDR2: SGHRS, YFSETQ. V trimming: 5 bases; J trimming: 7 bases; junction bases outside the gene matches: 3. CDR3 length equals 14 residues. The CDR3 DNA follows: TGCGCCAGCAGGGGACAGGGGAGGAATTCACCCCTCCACTTT. This translates into CASRGQGRNSPLHF.

The chain uses TRBV6-5 and TRBJ2-7; tentative D call: TRBD2 (7 bases). Trimming shortened V by 5 bases and J by 5 bases, and 19 bases separated the two germline ends. This CDR3 has 15 residues. CDR1 is MNHEY, CDR2 SVGAGI, per germline. CDR3 DNA sequence: TGTGCCAGCAGTCGTGGGGGGGCGCGGGCTAACGAGCAGTACTTC. Translation gives CASSRGGARANEQYF.

This clone was counted once. The chain combines TRBV3-1 (or the pseudogene TRBV3-2) with TRBJ2-7; TRBD2 aligns across 11 bases. The J segment lost 4 bases and the V segment lost 3 bases, leaving 14 bases of the junction unmatched. Germline V lookup: CDR1 LGHDT, CDR2 YNNKEL (reference sequence). The CDR3 covers 18 residues. The CDR3 reads CASSHETSGNGPPYEQYF. The CDR3 bases are TGTGCCAGCAGCCACGAGACTAGCGGGAACGGTCCTCCTTACGAGCAGTACTTC.